This T cell receptor beta chain comes out of a study of cytomegalovirus exposure and HLA in healthy donors. About this clone itself: The antigen remains undetermined.

It was with 60 Vbeta and 13 Jbeta primers that the PCR ran. Per the original methods: Later analysis identified 80 million to 85 million unique TCR beta chains, 9 million to 13 million shared. TCRdb's table, derived via immunoSEQ multiplex PCR, lists solely in-frame clones and lacks some. V and J calls plus clone size are reproduced from that table; the DNA served to infer D and trimming. The data hold 200,000 to 250,000 clones, with around 80% observed a single time. Findings of the study overall: Usually a TCR sequence was rare, but some public TCRs were found in many donors.

V was trimmed by 0 bases and J by 5 bases, leaving 14 bases between them. This CDR3 is 16 amino acids long. The V gene's germline CDR1 is SGHRS and CDR2 YFSETQ. V is TRBV5-1 and J is TRBJ2-2; weak D call: TRBD2 (7 bases). Sequenced: PBMCs. The receptor's source is a man between 18 and 29 years old in good health and CMV-seronegative. CDR3 in amino acids: CASSLEGGRETGELFF. The CDR3 DNA reads TGCGCCAGCAGCTTGGAGGGGGGGCGTGAAACCGGGGAGCTGTTTTTT.